The 3 T cell receptor beta chains below come from one sample, sequenced in a study of spatial heterogeneity in lung cancer. TCRdb reprocessed the 5' RACE reads via MiXCR and lists one record per CDR3 protein. The sample includes around 40,000 distinct CDR3 sequences, about 5% of them seen just once. Indicated time point: sample taken at primary tumor resection. The sequenced sample was PBMCs, obtained at surgery. Source of these receptors: a female donor with early-stage non-small cell lung cancer.

This chain connects TRBV30 to TRBJ2-1; 8 bases align to TRBD2. The CDR3 length is 17 residues. CDR1 and CDR2 from the germline V gene are GTSNPN and SVGIG (reference sequence). Losses at the gene ends were 5 bases for V and 4 bases for J; bases not matched to a gene: 16. CDR3 bases: TGTGCCTGGGCCTTAGCGGGGAGTTCGAACCTATACAATGAGCAGTTCTTC. Protein product: CAWALAGSSNLYNEQFF.

This chain links TRBV5-1 with TRBJ1-1, with a possible D match to TRBD1 (5 bases). The CDR3 runs to 13 residues. Germline V lookup: CDR1 SGHRS, CDR2 YFSETQ. Deletions cut 4 bases from V and 0 bases from J, with 7 bases between. CDR3 protein: CASSRDVNTEAFF. Here the CDR3 DNA reads TGCGCCAGCAGCCGGGACGTGAACACTGAAGCTTTCTTT.

This clonotype was detected many times. The genes are TRBV6-5 and TRBJ2-7; 9 nucleotides agree with TRBD1. Germline assignment: CDR1 MNHEY and CDR2 SVGAGI. V trimming: 10 bases; J trimming: 0 bases; junction bases outside the gene matches: 7. This CDR3 has 14 amino acids. CDR3 DNA: TGTGCCACTAGGGGGACAGGGCACTCCTACGAGCAGTACTTC. Its translation is CATRGTGHSYEQYF.